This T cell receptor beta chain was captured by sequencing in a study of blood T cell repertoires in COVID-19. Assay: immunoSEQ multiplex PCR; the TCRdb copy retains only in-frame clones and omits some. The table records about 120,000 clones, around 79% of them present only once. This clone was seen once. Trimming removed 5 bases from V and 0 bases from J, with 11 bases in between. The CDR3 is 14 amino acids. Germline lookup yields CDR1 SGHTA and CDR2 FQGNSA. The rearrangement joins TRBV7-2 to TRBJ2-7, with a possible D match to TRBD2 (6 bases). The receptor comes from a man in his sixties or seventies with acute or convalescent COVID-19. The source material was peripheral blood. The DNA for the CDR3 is TGTGCCAGCAGCCCCGGGGGAGCCTCCTACGAGCAGTACTTC. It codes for CASSPGGASYEQYF.